This T cell receptor (beta chain) was documented in a study of T-cell reconstitution after alpha-beta-depleted transplantation in children (dated by TCRdb to the mid-2010s). About the study as a whole: Using TCR repertoire profiling, the study quantitatively followed how T-cell immune reconstitution unfolded in children after TCRalphabeta/CD19-depleted allogeneic hematopoietic cell transplantation. General conclusions and limits of the study: In some patients, the high TCRbeta diversity seen at day 60 was put down to recipient T cells and intrathymic progenitors that had survived conditioning. Hyperexpanded clone frequencies declined over subsequent months; after one year, T-cell counts and TCRbeta diversity were mostly attributed to newly produced T cells. About two months after transplant, the apparently early recovery of alphabetaT-cell counts reportedly depended on just several hundred clones that had expanded rapidly and came from non-depleted graft cells.

CDR1 and CDR2, per the germline V gene, are SQVTM and ANQGSEA. There are 11 amino acids in the CDR3, from cysteine to phenylalanine inclusive. The only DNA kept is the CDR3, 33 bases in frame from the first base. The germline ends are 11 bases apart after V is trimmed by 4 bases and J by 7 bases. This clonotype was detected many times. The antigen it recognizes is unknown. Base quality data are lacking; no much larger clone is found one base away. The library came from PCR. The sequencer listed for this sample is Illumina HiSeq 2500. TCR library preparation used molecular barcoding, with unique molecular identifiers applied to normalize quantification of the TCRbeta repertoire. Using fastp trimming at Q25 and MiXCR clonotype assembly, TCRdb reanalyzed the public sequencing data and kept in-frame beta chains. Rows with a matching CDR3 protein are joined into one entry that keeps the most common DNA and genes. A total of approximately 240,000 distinct CDR3 sequences appear in this sample, under 13% of them only once. The top ten hold roughly 27% of the sample.

Taken with the paper, the label for treatment or condition translates to: allogeneic hematopoietic cell transplantation with graft depleted of TCRalphabeta T cells and CD19 B cells. The transplant recipients were children given TCRalphabeta/CD19-depleted allogeneic hematopoietic cell grafts. The clonotype was recovered from a child less than two years old with acute myeloid leukemia, due to receive a stem cell transplant. Sample: PBMCs, taken before TCRalphabeta/CD19-depleted stem cell transplant. Recombination linked TRBV29-1 to TRBJ2-7; the D gene lacks a confident call. In nucleotide form, the sequence is TGCAGCGTTGCCTCACTTTTAGAGCAGTACTTC. This is translated as CSVASLLEQYF.